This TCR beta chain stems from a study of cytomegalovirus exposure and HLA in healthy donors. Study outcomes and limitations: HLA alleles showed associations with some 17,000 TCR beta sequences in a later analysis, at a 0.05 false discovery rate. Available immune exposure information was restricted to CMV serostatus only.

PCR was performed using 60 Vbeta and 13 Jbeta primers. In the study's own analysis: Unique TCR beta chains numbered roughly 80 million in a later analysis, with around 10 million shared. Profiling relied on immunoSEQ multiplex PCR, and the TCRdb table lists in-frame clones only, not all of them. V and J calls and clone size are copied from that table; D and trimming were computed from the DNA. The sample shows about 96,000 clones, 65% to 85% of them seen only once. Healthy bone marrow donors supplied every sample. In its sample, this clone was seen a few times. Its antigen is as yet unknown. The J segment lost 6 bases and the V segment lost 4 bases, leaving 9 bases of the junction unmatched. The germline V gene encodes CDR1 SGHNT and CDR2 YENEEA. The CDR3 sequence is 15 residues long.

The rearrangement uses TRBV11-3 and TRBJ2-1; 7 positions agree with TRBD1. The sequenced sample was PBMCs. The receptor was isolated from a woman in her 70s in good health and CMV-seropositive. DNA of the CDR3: TGTGCCAGCAGCTCTGGTGGGGCAGGGGGCAATGAGCAGTTCTTC. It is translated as CASSSGGAGGNEQFF.